The present T cell receptor beta chain was sequenced within a study of cytomegalovirus exposure and HLA in healthy donors. The overall study: Earlier results showed 90 million to 130 million unique TCR beta sequences derived from approximately 170 million T cells.

This clone was seen a single time. The antigen is not known. The CDR3 has 14 residues. The V gene's germline CDR1 is SEHNR and CDR2 FQNEAQ (reference sequence). V gave up 2 bases and J gave up 8 bases, with 13 bases separating them. The PCR made use of 60 Vbeta and 13 Jbeta primers. Generated by immunoSEQ multiplex PCR, the TCRdb table keeps only in-frame clones and is missing some. The profile covers roughly 160,000 clones, with about four fifths appearing a single time and 1% taken by the ten largest. Study-level points and caveats: Reportedly, diagnosis of cytomegalovirus status by the classifier showed high specificity and sensitivity.

Sequencing input: PBMCs. The chain joins TRBV7-9 to TRBJ2-1, with D hard to call. The TCR was taken from a woman between 50 and 59 years old in good health and CMV-seropositive. The CDR3, as DNA: TGTGCCAGCAGCTTATTGGTAGTATTTCATGAGCAGTTCTTC. Translating it yields CASSLLVVFHEQFF.